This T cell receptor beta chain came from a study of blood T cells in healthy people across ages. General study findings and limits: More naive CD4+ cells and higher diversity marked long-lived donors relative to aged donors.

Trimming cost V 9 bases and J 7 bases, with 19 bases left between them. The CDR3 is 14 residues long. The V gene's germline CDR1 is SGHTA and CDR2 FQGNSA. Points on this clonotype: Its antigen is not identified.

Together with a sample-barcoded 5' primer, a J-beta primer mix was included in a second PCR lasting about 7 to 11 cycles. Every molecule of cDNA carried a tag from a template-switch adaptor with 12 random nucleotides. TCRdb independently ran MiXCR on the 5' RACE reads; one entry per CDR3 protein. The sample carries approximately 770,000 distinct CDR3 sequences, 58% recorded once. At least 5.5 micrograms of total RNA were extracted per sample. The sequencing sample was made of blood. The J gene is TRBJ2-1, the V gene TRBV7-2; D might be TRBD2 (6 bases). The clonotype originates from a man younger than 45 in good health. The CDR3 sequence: CASRSGLLENEQFF. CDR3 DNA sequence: TGTGCCAGTCGTAGCGGTCTCCTAGAAAATGAGCAGTTCTTC.